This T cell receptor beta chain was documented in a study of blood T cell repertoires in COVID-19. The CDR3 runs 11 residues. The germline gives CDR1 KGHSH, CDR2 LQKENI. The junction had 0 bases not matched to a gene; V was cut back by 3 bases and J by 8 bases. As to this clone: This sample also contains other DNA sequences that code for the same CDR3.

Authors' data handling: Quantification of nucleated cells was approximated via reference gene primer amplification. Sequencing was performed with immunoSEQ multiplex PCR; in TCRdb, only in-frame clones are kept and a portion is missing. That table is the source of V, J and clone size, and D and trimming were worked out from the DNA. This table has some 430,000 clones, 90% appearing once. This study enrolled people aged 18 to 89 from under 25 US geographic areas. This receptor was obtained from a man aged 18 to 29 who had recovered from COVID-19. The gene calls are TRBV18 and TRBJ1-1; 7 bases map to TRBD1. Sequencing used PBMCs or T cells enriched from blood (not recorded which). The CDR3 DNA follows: TGTGCCAGCTCACCGGACAGGGAAGCTTTCTTT. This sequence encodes CASSPDREAFF.